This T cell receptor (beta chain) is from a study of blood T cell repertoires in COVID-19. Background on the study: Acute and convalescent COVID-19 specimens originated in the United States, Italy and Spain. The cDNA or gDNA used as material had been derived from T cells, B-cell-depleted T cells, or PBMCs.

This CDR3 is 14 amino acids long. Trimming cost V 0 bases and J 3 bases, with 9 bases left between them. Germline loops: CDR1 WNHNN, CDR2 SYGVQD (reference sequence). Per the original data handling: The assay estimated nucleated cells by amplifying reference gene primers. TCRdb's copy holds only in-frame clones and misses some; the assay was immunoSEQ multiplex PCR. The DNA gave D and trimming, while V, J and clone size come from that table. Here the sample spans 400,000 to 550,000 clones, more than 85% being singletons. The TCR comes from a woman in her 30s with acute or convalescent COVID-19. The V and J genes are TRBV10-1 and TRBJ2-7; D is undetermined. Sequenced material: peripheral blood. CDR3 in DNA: TGCGCCAGCAGTGAGTCGGCCACAAGCTACGAGCAGTACTTC. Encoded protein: CASSESATSYEQYF.